Given below is one T cell receptor beta chain in context. This sample was taken from a study of blood T cell repertoires in COVID-19. At the level of the study: The United States, Italy and Spain were the sources of the acute and convalescent COVID-19 samples. T cells, B-cell-depleted T cells, or PBMCs provided the cDNA or gDNA that served as material.

The CDR3 has 16 residues. CDR1 and CDR2 from the germline V gene are LGHDT and YNNKEL (reference sequence). The V segment lost 4 bases and the J segment 8 bases; nucleotides outside the gene matches: 11. Original handling: Amplification from reference gene primers served as the basis for estimated nucleated cell counts. The repertoire was sequenced with immunoSEQ multiplex PCR; TCRdb's copy has only in-frame clones and lacks some. V, J and clone size are those of that table, while D and trimming were read from the DNA. The data show about 33,000 clones, approximately 85% seen once. The sequencing input was peripheral blood. The rearrangement links TRBV3-1 (or the pseudogene TRBV3-2) to TRBJ2-4; the match to TRBD2 covers 10 bases. This receptor was taken from a man aged 55 to 70 with active COVID-19. The DNA of the CDR3 is TGTGCCAGCAGCCGGACGACAGCGGGAGGGGAGGACATTCAGTACTTC. Translating it yields CASSRTTAGGEDIQYF.